The 3 T cell receptor beta chains below were found in one sample sequenced in a study of cytomegalovirus exposure and HLA in healthy donors. TCRdb's table, derived via immunoSEQ multiplex PCR, lists solely in-frame clones and lacks some. The data hold 260,000 or so clones, with about 90% observed a single time. The sample comprised PBMCs. The receptors derive from a woman aged 25 to 45 in good health and CMV-seronegative.

CDR3 region: CASSPSGGVGTVASGANVLTF. Here the CDR3 DNA reads TGTGCCAGCAGCCCGAGCGGCGGTGTGGGGACGGTAGCTTCTGGGGCCAACGTCCTGACTTTC. V usage is TRBV28 and J usage is TRBJ2-6; D assignment may be TRBD1 or TRBD2 (5 bases each). There are 21 residues in the CDR3. V lost 6 bases and J lost 1, with 28 bases in between. Germline CDR1 is MDHEN and CDR2 is SYDVKM.

The chain links TRBV6-6 to TRBJ1-3, with TRBD1 identical over 8 bases. CDR3 length: 15 amino acids. Germline CDR1 and CDR2: MNHNY and SVGAGI (reference sequence). After removal of 2 bases from V and 2 bases from J, the junction contained 2 bases not matched to a gene. CDR3: CASSYVDRAGNTIYF. CDR3 DNA sequence: TGTGCCAGCAGTTACGTGGACAGGGCTGGAAACACCATATATTTT.

The chain uses TRBV4-1 and TRBJ2-7; possibly TRBD2 for D (5 bases). V was cut by 2 bases and J by 2 bases, with 13 bases left in between. The CDR3 is 15 amino acids. The V gene's germline CDR1 is MGHRA and CDR2 YSYEKL. The CDR3 reads CASSQTIGGPYEQYF. The CDR3 DNA is TGCGCCAGCAGCCAAACCATTGGCGGGCCCTACGAGCAGTACTTC.